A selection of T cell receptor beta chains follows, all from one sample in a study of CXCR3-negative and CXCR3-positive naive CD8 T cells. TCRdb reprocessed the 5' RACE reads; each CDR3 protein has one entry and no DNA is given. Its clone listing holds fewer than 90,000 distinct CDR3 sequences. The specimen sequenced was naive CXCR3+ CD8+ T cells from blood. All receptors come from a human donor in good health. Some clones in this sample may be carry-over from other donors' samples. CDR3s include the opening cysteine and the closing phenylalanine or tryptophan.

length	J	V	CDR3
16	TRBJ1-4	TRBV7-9	CAISTAWDRLSEKLFF
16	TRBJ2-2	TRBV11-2	CASSQVRTANTGELFF
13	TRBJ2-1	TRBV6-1	CASSPFGGDGQFF
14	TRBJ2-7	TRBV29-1	CSVESWGEGNEQYF
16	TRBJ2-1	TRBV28	CASSLAGGPRDNEQFF
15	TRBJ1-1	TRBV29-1	CSVGGITGSNTEAFF
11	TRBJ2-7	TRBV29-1	CSVEESYEQYF
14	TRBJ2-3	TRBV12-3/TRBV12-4	CASGLASDTDTQYF
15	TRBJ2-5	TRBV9	CASRRLAGGQETQYF
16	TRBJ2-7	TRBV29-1	CSSDGFLDIPIYEQYF
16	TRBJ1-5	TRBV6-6	CASSYDQNNPDQPQHF
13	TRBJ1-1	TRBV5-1	CASHLLRGAEAFF
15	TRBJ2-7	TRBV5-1	CASIVDGKKIYEQYF
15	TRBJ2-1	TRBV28	CASSRPGQGKNEQFF
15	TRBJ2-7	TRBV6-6	CASSYSASGAYEQYF
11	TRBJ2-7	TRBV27	CASSPNYEQYF
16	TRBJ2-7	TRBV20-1	CSAPSPPTGTGNEQYF
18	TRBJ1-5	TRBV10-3	CAISESRLAGGDDQPQHF
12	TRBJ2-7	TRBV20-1	CSAVGDTYEQYF
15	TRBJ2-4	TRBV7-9	CASSSPGIAKNIQYF
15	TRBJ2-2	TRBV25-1	CASSADRDFTGELFF
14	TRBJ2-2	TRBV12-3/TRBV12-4	CASSPTGYTGELFF
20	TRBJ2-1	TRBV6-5	CASTLRTSGGAFFNYNEQFF
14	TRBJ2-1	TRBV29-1	CSVVGQVIYNEQFF
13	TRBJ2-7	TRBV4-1	CASSQGSGGEQYF
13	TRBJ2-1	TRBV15	CATSYRRGNEQFF
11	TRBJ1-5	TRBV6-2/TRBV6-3	CASSYGSAQHF
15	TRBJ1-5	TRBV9	CASSPSRDRDQPQHF
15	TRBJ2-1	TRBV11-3	CASSSHDKGGNEQFF
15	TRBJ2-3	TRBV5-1	CASKQTGTSTDTQYF
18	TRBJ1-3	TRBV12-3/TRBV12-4	CASSPPPGRQSSGNTIYF
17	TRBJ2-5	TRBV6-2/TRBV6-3	CASKGIAGGPGEETQYF
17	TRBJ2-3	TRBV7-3	CASSPFGAGADTDTQYF
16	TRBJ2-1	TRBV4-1	CASSQEGGLAGNKQFF
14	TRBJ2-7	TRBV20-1	CSARDLVSTYEQYF
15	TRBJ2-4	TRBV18	CASSSPTGAKNIQYF
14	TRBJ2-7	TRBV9	CASSAHRDSYEQYF
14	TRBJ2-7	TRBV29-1	CSVESDRESYEQYF
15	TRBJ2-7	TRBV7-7	CASSYGTGPSYEQYF